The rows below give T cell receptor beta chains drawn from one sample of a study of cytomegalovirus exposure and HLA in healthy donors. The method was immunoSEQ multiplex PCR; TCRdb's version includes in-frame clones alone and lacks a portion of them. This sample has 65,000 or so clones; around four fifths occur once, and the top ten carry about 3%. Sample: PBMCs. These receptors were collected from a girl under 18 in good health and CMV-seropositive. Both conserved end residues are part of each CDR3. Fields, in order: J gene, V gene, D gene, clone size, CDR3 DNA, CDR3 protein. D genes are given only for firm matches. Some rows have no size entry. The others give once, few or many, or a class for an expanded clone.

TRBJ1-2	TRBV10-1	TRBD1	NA	TGCGCCAGCAGTGAGACAGGGGGCTATGGCTACACCTTC	CASSETGGYGYTF
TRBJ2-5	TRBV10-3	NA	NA	TGTGCCATCAGTAAGGGGCGCACCTACCAAGAGACCCAGTACTTC	CAISKGRTYQETQYF
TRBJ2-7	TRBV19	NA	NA	TGTGCCAGTAGTATAGCGGGCCAGGGAACCTACGAGCAGTACTTC	CASSIAGQGTYEQYF
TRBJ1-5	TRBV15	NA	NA	TGTGCCACCAGCAATGATGTGGAGTCGCCCCAGCATTTT	CATSNDVESPQHF
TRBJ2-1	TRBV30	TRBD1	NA	TGTGCCTGGAGTGTACTTTCGGGACAGGGGGCCTTCAATGAGCAGTTCTTC	CAWSVLSGQGAFNEQFF
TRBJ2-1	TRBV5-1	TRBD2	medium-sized	TGCGCCAGCAGCACTAGCGGGAGTGGGTTGTCCTACAATGAGCAGTTCTTC	CASSTSGSGLSYNEQFF
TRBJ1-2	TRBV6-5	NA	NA	TGTGCCACGAGGAACTATGGCTACACCTTC	CATRNYGYTF
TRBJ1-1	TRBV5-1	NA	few	TGCGCCAGCAGATCAACGGGGAACACTGAAGCTTTCTTT	CASRSTGNTEAFF
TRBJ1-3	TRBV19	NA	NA	TGTGCCACCAACGGGGGGAGCGGAAACACCATATATTTT	CATNGGSGNTIYF
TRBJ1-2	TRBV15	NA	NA	TGTGCCACCAGAGGCCGTACGGGGAGAGGCTACACCTTC	CATRGRTGRGYTF
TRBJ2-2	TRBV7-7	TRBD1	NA	TGTGCCAGCAGCCGGGGACAGGGGAGCGGGGAGCTGTTTTTT	CASSRGQGSGELFF
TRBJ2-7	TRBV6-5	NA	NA	TGTGCCAGCAGGACGGGACTTACCTACGAGCAGTACTTC	CASRTGLTYEQYF
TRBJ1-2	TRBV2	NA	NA	TGTGCCAGCAGTGTATCAGACAGGATCTATGGCTACACCTTC	CASSVSDRIYGYTF
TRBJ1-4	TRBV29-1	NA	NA	TGCAGCGTTGAAGATCAATTATTGGGAACAGGGACTGAAAAACTGTTTTTT	CSVEDQLLGTGTEKLFF
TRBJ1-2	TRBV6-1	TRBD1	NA	TGTGCCAGCAGCTTCGGACAGGGAGGATACTATGGCTACACCTTC	CASSFGQGGYYGYTF
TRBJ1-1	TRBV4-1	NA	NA	TGCGCCAGCAGCCAGCCGGACAGAACGAACACTGAAGCTTTCTTT	CASSQPDRTNTEAFF
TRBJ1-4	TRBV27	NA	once	TGTGCCAGCAGCCTTACCCGGGACAAGGATATGGTACTGTTTTTT	CASSLTRDKDMVLFF
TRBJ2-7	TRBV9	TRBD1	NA	TGTGCCAGCAGCGTAGTGGATGGTACAGGGGGCTACGAGCAGTACTTC	CASSVVDGTGGYEQYF
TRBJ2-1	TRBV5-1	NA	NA	TGCGCCAGCAGCAGGGGACTTTTCAATGAGCAGTTCTTC	CASSRGLFNEQFF
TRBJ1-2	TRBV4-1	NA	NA	TGCGCCAGCAGCCAAGAAGGGGTGCAGGATGGCTACACCTTC	CASSQEGVQDGYTF
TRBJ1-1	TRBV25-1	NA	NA	TGTGCCAGCAGTGCATCGGGGTCGACGAAAACTGAAGCTTTCTTT	CASSASGSTKTEAFF
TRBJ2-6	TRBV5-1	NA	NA	TGCGCCAGTAGACAGATTTCTGGGGCCAACGTCCTGACTTTC	CASRQISGANVLTF
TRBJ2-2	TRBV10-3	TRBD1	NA	TGTGCCACCCAACCCGGGGACAGATTCACCGGGGAGCTGTTTTTT	CATQPGDRFTGELFF
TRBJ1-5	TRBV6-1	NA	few	TGTGCCAGCAGTGAAGCGGGGCCCAGCAATCAGCCCCAGCATTTT	CASSEAGPSNQPQHF
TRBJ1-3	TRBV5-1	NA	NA	TGCGCCAGCAGCCGAGACAGCTCTGGAAACACCATATATTTT	CASSRDSSGNTIYF
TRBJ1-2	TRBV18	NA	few	TGTGCCAGCTTCACCGGACAGCCGGGGGGCTACACCTTC	CASFTGQPGGYTF
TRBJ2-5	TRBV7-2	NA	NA	TGTGCCAGCAGCTTAGTAGGTGGGAGCGAGACCCAGTACTTC	CASSLVGGSETQYF
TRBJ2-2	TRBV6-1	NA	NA	TGTGCCAGCAGTGAAAATGAGTCCGGGGAGCTGTTTTTT	CASSENESGELFF
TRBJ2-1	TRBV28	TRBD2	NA	TGTGCCAGCAGTTTCGAGGAGTTAGGGCTAGCGGGAGGGCCTTGGTCCTACAATGAGCAGTTCTTC	CASSFEELGLAGGPWSYNEQFF
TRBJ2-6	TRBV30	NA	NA	TGTGCCTGGAGCGCAGCTAGCTCTGGGGCCAACGTCCTGACTTTC	CAWSAASSGANVLTF
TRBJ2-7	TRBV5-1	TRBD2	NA	TGCGCCAGCAGAGGGGGACTAGCCCCGGACTACGAGCAGTACTTC	CASRGGLAPDYEQYF
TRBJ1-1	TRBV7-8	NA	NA	TGTGCCAGCAGCCGATCCTTAGGCAGGGCATTGACTAGGGACACTGAAGCTTTCTTT	CASSRSLGRALTRDTEAFF
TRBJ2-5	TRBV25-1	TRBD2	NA	TGTGCCAGCAGTGAATATAAACTAGCGAAAGAGACCCAGTACTTC	CASSEYKLAKETQYF
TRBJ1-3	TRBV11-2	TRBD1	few	TGTGCCAGCAGCACCTCGACAGGGGCTGGAAACACCATATATTTT	CASSTSTGAGNTIYF
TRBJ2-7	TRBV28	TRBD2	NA	TGTGCCAGCAGTTCCCACGGGGGGTTTTCCTACGAGCAGTACTTC	CASSSHGGFSYEQYF
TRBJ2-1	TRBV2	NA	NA	TGTGCCAGCACTCGGTCCTACAATGAGCAGTTCTTC	CASTRSYNEQFF
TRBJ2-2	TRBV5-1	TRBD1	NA	TGCGCCAGCAGCTCGGGACAGGCGAGCACCGGGGAGCTGTTTTTT	CASSSGQASTGELFF
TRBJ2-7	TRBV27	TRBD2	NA	TGTGCCAGCGGATTAGCGGGTGACTACGAGCAGTACTTC	CASGLAGDYEQYF
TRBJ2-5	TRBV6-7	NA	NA	TGTGCCAGCAGTTACTACTTAACCGGTCAAGAGACCCAGTACTTC	CASSYYLTGQETQYF
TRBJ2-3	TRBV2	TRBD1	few	TGTGCCAGCAGTGTCCAGGGGGCTAGCACAGATACGCAGTATTTT	CASSVQGASTDTQYF
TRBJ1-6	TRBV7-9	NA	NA	TGTGCCAGCAGCTTTACAAATTCACCCCTCCACTTT	CASSFTNSPLHF
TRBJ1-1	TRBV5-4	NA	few	TGTGCCAGCAGCCGGGGGAGGGCTGAAGCTTTCTTT	CASSRGRAEAFF
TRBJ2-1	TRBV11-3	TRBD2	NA	TGTGCCAGCAGCTTATCAAGTAGCGGGAGTCGGAATGAGCAGTTCTTC	CASSLSSSGSRNEQFF
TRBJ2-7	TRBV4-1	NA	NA	TGCGCCAGCAGCCAAGTCCCAGAGGCCTACGAGCAGTACTTC	CASSQVPEAYEQYF
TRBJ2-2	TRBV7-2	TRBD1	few	TGTGCCAGCAGCTTTGATCATCCAGGGGGCTTGAACACCGGGGAGCTGTTTTTT	CASSFDHPGGLNTGELFF
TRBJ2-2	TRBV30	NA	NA	TGTGCCTGGAGTGTAGAGACAGCCACCGGGGAGCTGTTTTTT	CAWSVETATGELFF
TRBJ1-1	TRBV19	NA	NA	TGTGCCAGTAGTTTGTTAAACTATGAAGCTTTCTTT	CASSLLNYEAFF
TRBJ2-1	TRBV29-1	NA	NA	TGCAGCGTTGAGCGGGCAACCTACAATGAGCAGTTCTTC	CSVERATYNEQFF
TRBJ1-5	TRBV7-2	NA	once	TGTGCCAGCAGCTTAGCCCCAGGGGCAGGTCAGCCCCAGCATTTT	CASSLAPGAGQPQHF
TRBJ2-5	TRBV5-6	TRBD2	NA	TGTGCCAGCAGGGTTAGCGGGAGCCGGGCGACCCAGTACTTC	CASRVSGSRATQYF
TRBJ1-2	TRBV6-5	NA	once	TGTGCCAGCAGTTACTCGATTTCTACGGTCTATGGCTACACCTTC	CASSYSISTVYGYTF
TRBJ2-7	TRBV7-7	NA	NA	TGTGCCAGCAGCTTAGGAGAGGGAGGAGTCTACGAGCAGTACTTC	CASSLGEGGVYEQYF
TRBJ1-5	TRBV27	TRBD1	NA	TGTGCCAGCAGTTTCGGGACAGGGGGCAATCAGCCCCAGCATTTT	CASSFGTGGNQPQHF
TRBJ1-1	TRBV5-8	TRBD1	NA	TGTGCCAGCAGCCCGGGACAGTTCTCCAACACTGAAGCTTTCTTT	CASSPGQFSNTEAFF
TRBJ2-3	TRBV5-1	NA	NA	TGCGCCAGCAGCCACCAGACAGCTAGCACAGATACGCAGTATTTT	CASSHQTASTDTQYF
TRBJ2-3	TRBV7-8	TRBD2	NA	TGTGCCAGCAGGGGACTAGCGGGAGGGCTTAATACGCAGTATTTT	CASRGLAGGLNTQYF
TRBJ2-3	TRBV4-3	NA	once	TGCGCCAGCAGCCAGGATCCCGCTTTCCAGGGGCTTGGAGATACGCAGTATTTT	CASSQDPAFQGLGDTQYF
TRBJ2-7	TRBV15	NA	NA	TGTGCCACCAGCAGAGACAGGGGCCCCTACGAGCAGTACTTC	CATSRDRGPYEQYF